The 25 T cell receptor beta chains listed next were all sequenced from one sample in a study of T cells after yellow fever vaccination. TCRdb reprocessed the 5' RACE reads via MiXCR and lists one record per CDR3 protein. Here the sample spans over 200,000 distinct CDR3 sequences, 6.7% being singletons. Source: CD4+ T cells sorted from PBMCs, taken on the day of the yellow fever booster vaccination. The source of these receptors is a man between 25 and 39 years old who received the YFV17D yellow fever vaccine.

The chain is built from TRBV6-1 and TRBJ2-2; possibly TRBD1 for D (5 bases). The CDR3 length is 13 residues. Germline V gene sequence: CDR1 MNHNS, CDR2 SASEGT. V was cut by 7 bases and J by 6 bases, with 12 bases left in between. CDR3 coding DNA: TGTGCCAGCACCGCTGACAGCCCCGGGGAGCTGTTTTTT. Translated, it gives CASTADSPGELFF.

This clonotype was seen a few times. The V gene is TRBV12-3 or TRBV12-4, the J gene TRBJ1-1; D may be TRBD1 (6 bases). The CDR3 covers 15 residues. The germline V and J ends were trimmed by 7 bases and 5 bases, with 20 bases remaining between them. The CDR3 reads CASTPGRRGETEAFF. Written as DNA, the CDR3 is TGTGCCAGCACCCCCGGGCGCAGGGGAGAGACTGAAGCTTTCTTT.

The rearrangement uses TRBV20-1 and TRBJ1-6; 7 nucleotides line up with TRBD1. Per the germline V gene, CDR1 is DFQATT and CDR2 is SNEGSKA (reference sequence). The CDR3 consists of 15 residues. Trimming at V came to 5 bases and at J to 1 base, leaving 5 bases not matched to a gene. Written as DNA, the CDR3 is TGCAGTGCTCAGGGGGTGGGGTCCTATAATTCACCCCTCCACTTT. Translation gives CSAQGVGSYNSPLHF.

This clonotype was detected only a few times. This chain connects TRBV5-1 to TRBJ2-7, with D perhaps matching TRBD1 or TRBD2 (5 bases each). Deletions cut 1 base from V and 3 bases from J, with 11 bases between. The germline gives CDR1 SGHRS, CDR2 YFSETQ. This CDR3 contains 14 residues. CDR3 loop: CASSLYPGSYEQYF. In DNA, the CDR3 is TGCGCCAGCAGCTTGTACCCAGGGAGCTACGAGCAGTACTTC.

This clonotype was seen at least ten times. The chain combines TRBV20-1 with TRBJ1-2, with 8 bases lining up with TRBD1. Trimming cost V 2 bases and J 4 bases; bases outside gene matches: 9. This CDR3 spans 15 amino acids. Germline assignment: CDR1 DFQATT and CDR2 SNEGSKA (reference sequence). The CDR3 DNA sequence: TGCAGTGCTAGAAGAGCCGGGACAGGACCCTATGGCTACACCTTC. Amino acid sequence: CSARRAGTGPYGYTF.

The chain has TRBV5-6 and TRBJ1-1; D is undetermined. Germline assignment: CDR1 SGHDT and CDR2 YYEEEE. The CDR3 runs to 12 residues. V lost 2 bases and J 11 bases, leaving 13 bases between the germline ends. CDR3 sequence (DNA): TGTGCCAGCAGCTTAAGCGCGGGTCCGGCTTTCTTT. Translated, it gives CASSLSAGPAFF.

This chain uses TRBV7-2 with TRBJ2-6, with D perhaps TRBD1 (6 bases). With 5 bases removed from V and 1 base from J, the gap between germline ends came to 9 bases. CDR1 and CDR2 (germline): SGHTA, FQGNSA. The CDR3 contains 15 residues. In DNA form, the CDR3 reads TGTGCCAGCAGCGCGCAGGGGTCTGGGGCCAACGTCCTGACTTTC. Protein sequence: CASSAQGSGANVLTF. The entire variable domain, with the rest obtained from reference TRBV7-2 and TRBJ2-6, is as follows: GAGVSQSPSNKVTEKGKDVELRCDPISGHTALYWYRQSLGQGLEFLIYFQGNSAPDKSGLPSDRFSAERTGGSVSTLTIQRTQQEDSAVYLCASSAQGSGANVLTFGAGSRLTVL.

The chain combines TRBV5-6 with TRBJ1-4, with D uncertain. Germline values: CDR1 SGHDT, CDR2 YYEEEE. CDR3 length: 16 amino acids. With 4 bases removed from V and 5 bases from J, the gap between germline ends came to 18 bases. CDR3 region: CASSLVRESLNEKLFF. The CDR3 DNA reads TGTGCCAGCAGCCTGGTCCGGGAAAGCCTCAATGAAAAACTGTTTTTT.

For the CDR3, the DNA is TGTGCCAGCCTGAGTTGGTCTGTCCCAGATACGCAGTATTTT. It encodes CASLSWSVPDTQYF. This chain links TRBV6-1 with TRBJ2-3; D not resolved. CDR1 is MNHNS, CDR2 SASEGT, per germline. The ends were cut back, 8 bases at V and 4 bases at J, with 16 bases in the middle. The CDR3 has 14 residues.

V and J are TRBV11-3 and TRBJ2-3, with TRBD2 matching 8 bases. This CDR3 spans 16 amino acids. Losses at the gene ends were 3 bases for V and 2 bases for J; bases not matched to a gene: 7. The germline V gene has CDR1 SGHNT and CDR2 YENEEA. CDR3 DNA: TGTGCCAGCAGCTTTAGCGGGAACTCACTCACAGATACGCAGTATTTT. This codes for CASSFSGNSLTDTQYF.

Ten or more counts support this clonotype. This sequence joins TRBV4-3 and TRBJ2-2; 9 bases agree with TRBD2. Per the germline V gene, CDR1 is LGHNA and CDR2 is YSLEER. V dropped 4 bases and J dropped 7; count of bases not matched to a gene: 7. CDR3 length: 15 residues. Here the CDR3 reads CASSPRGLADGELFF. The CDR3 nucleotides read TGCGCCAGCAGCCCCCGGGGACTAGCCGACGGGGAGCTGTTTTTT.

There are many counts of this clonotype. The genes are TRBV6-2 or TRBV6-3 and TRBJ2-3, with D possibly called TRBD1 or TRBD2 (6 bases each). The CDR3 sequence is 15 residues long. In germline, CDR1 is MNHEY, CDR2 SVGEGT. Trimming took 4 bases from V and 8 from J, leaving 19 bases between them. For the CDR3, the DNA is TGTGCCAGCAGTTCGCTCATCCGAGGGGGGACTACGCAGTATTTT. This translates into CASSSLIRGGTTQYF.

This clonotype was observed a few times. The CDR3 sequence: CASSLGGLSSYEQYF. CDR3 nucleotide sequence: TGTGCCAGCAGCTTAGGGGGGTTAAGCTCCTACGAGCAGTACTTC. The chain couples TRBV7-2 to TRBJ2-7; possibly TRBD1 or TRBD2 for D (5 bases each). V was clipped by 1 base and J by 0 bases, with 10 bases between them. The germline V gene encodes CDR1 SGHTA and CDR2 FQGNSA. The CDR3 is made up of 15 amino acids.

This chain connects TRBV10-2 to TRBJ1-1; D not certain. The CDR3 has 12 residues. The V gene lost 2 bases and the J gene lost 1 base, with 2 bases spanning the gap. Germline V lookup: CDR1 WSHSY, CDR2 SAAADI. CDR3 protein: CASSEANTEAFF. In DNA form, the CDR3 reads TGCGCCAGCAGTGAGGCGAACACTGAAGCTTTCTTT.

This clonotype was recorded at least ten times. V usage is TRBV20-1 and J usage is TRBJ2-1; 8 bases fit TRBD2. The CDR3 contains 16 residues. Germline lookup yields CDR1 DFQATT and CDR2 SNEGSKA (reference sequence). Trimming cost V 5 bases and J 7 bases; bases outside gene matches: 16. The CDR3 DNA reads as TGCAGTGCTTCGCCCTCAGCCAGCGGGAGTAGTAATGAGCAGTTCTTC. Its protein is CSASPSASGSSNEQFF.

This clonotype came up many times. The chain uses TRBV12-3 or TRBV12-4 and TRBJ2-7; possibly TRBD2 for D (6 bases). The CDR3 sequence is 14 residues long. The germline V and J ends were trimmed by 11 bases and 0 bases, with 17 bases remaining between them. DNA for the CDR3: TGTGCCTCTCGGGCGCAGGAGGGCTCCTACGAGCAGTACTTC. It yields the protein CASRAQEGSYEQYF.

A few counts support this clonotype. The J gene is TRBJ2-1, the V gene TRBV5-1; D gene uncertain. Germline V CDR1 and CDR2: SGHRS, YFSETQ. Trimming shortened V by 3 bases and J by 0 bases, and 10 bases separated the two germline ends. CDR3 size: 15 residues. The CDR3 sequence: CASSSIRSSYNEQFF. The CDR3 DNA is TGCGCCAGCAGCTCCATTAGGAGCTCCTACAATGAGCAGTTCTTC.

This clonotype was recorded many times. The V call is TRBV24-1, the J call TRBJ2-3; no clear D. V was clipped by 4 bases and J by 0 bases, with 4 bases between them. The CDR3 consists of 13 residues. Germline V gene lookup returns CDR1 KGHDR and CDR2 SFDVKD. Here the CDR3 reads CATSDSSTDTQYF. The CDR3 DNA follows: TGTGCCACCAGTGACAGCAGCACAGATACGCAGTATTTT.

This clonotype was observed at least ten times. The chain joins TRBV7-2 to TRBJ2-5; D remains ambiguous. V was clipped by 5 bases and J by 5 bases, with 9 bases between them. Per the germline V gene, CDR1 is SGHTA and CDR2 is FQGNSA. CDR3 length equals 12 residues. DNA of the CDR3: TGTGCCAGCAGCCTCCGAAGGGAGACCCAGTACTTC. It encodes CASSLRRETQYF.

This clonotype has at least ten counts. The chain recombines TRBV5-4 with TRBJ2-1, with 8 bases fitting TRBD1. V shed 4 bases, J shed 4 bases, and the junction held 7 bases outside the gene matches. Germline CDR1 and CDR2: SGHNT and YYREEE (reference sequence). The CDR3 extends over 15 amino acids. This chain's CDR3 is CASSRPQGGYNEQFF. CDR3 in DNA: TGTGCCAGCAGCCGGCCACAGGGGGGTTACAATGAGCAGTTCTTC.

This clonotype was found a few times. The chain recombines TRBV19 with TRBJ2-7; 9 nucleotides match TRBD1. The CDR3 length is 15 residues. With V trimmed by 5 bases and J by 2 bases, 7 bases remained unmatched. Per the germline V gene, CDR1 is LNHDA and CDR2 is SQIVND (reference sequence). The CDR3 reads CASSPGQGLTYEQYF. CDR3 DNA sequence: TGTGCCAGTAGTCCGGGACAGGGTCTTACCTACGAGCAGTACTTC.

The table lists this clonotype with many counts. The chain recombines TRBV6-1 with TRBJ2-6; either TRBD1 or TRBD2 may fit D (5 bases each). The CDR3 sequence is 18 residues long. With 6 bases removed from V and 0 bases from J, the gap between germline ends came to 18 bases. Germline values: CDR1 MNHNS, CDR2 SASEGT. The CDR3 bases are TGTGCCAGCAGCCCTGGACACGGGGTCTCCTCTGGGGCCAACGTCCTGACTTTC. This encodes CASSPGHGVSSGANVLTF.

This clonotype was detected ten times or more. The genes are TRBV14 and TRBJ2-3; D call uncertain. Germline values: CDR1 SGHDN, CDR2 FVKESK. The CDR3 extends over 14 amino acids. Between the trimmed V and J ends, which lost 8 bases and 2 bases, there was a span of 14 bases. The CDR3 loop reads CASQAGTPTDTQYF. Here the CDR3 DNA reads TGTGCCAGCCAGGCAGGTACCCCCACAGATACGCAGTATTTT.

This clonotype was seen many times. CDR3 amino acids: CASSSLLEQYF. The CDR3 bases are TGTGCCAGCAGCTCATTATTAGAGCAGTACTTC. J is TRBJ2-7 and V is TRBV3-1; D not certain. This CDR3 comprises 11 residues. Germline V gives CDR1 LGHDT, CDR2 YNNKEL (reference sequence). The ends were cut back, 5 bases at V and 7 bases at J, with 9 bases in the middle.

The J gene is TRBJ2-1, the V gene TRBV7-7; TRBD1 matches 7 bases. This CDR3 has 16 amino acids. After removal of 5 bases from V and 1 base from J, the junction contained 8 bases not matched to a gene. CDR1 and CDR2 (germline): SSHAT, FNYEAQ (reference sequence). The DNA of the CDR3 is TGTGCCAGCAGCCAAACCGGGACAGCATCCTACAATGAGCAGTTCTTC. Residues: CASSQTGTASYNEQFF. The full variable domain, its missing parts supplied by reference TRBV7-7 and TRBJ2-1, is GAGVSQSPRYKVTKRGQDVTLRCDPISSHATLYWYQQALGQGPEFLTYFNYEAQPDKSGLPSDRFSAERPEGSISTLTIQRTEQRDSAMYRCASSQTGTASYNEQFFGPGTRLTVL.